This is a list of T cell receptor beta chains from one sample in a study of spatial heterogeneity in lung cancer. TCRdb re-called the 5' RACE reads through MiXCR, storing one row per CDR3 protein. The repertoire has about 48,000 distinct CDR3 sequences, roughly 5.7% of them found once; the top ten carry 8.5% to 14%. The input for sequencing was PBMCs, taken at surgery. These receptors originate from a male donor with early-stage non-small cell lung cancer. Each CDR3 is given with its conserved first and last residue. Each record gives: D gene, clone size, V gene, J gene, CDR3 protein, CDR3 DNA. The D gene is left open where the match is weak. Clone size, where shown, is once, few, many, or a class for clones that have expanded.

d_gene: TRBD2; abundance: many; v_gene: TRBV4-3; j_gene: TRBJ2-5; CDR3aa: CASSASWNGRDGTQYF; CDR3nt: TGCGCCAGCAGCGCATCCTGGAATGGGAGGGACGGGACCCAGTACTTC
d_gene: NA; abundance: many; v_gene: TRBV24-1; j_gene: TRBJ2-7; CDR3aa: CATSDSRSNEQYF; CDR3nt: TGTGCCACCAGTGATAGCCGCTCGAACGAGCAGTACTTC
d_gene: TRBD2; abundance: many; v_gene: TRBV10-3; j_gene: TRBJ2-7; CDR3aa: CAISEPTGLGQNYEQYF; CDR3nt: TGTGCCATCAGTGAGCCGACGGGACTAGGCCAAAACTACGAGCAGTACTTC
d_gene: NA; abundance: many; v_gene: TRBV27; j_gene: TRBJ2-1; CDR3aa: CASSLLDSTYGGNEQFF; CDR3nt: TGTGCCAGCAGTTTATTGGACAGCACCTACGGGGGCAATGAGCAGTTCTTC
d_gene: NA; abundance: NA; v_gene: TRBV7-6; j_gene: TRBJ2-3; CDR3aa: CASSLLGRSTDTQYF; CDR3nt: TGTGCCAGCAGCTTACTGGGCAGGAGCACAGATACGCAGTATTTT
d_gene: NA; abundance: many; v_gene: TRBV7-3; j_gene: TRBJ2-5; CDR3aa: CASSFSGRETQYF; CDR3nt: TGTGCCAGCAGCTTTTCGGGACGAGAGACCCAGTACTTC
d_gene: NA; abundance: many; v_gene: TRBV18; j_gene: TRBJ1-1; CDR3aa: CASSPAPGLEAFF; CDR3nt: TGTGCCAGCTCACCGGCCCCGGGACTTGAAGCTTTCTTT
d_gene: NA; abundance: many; v_gene: TRBV11-2; j_gene: TRBJ2-3; CDR3aa: CASSRLVGAPDTQYF; CDR3nt: TGTGCCAGCAGCCGCCTGGTCGGGGCACCAGATACGCAGTATTTT
d_gene: NA; abundance: many; v_gene: TRBV7-2; j_gene: TRBJ1-3; CDR3aa: CASSLGGRNTIYF; CDR3nt: TGTGCCAGCAGCTTAGGGGGGAGAAACACCATATATTTT
d_gene: NA; abundance: many; v_gene: TRBV30; j_gene: TRBJ1-2; CDR3aa: CAWTANYGYTF; CDR3nt: TGTGCCTGGACAGCTAACTATGGCTACACCTTC
d_gene: NA; abundance: many; v_gene: TRBV20-1; j_gene: TRBJ2-7; CDR3aa: CSAMTRLGDEQYF; CDR3nt: TGCAGTGCTATGACTAGGCTCGGCGACGAGCAGTACTTC
d_gene: TRBD2; abundance: many; v_gene: TRBV11-2; j_gene: TRBJ2-1; CDR3aa: CASSLVLAGYSYNEQFF; CDR3nt: TGTGCCAGCAGCTTAGTACTAGCGGGCTACTCCTACAATGAGCAGTTCTTC
d_gene: TRBD1; abundance: once; v_gene: TRBV6-5; j_gene: TRBJ1-3; CDR3aa: CASSFGTGGSGNTIYF; CDR3nt: TGTGCCAGCAGTTTCGGGACAGGGGGCTCTGGAAACACCATATATTTT